This entry is about one TCR beta chain. No antigen is known for it. Constant-segment-primed 5'RACE gave TCR alpha and TCR beta cDNA libraries with sample barcodes and UMIs. TCRdb used MiXCR to reprocess the 5' RACE reads, holding one entry per CDR3 protein. Among around 450,000 distinct CDR3 sequences listed, around 18% were seen once. The data were taken from a study of T-cell memory formation after mild COVID-19. Study-wide results and limits: Day 15 to 85 contracting clones showed balanced CD4/CD8; later expanders leaned CD4+. The authors did not confirm SARS-CoV-2 specificity of second-wave clones peaking day 37.

The material sequenced was PBMCs or a T cell subset sorted from them (not recorded which). This receptor was obtained from an adult woman who had mild COVID-19 (a few samples of this study predate the infection). Cell type and time point are not known.

The CDR3, as DNA: TGCGCCAGCAGCCAAGCCTCAGGGGTCTACAATGAGCAGTTCTTC. Its translation: CASSQASGVYNEQFF. This chain connects TRBV4-1 to TRBJ2-1; maybe TRBD1 (6 bases). Trimming took 1 base from V and 3 from J, leaving 10 bases between them. Germline assignment: CDR1 MGHRA and CDR2 YSYEKL. The CDR3 loop spans 15 amino acids.